A single sample is the source of the 28 T cell receptor beta chains below, sequenced in a study of CD8 T cells in ankylosing spondylitis. One entry per CDR3 protein, called by TCRdb with MiXCR from the 5' RACE reads. The table lists almost 45,000 distinct CDR3 sequences, 9.5% to 12% of them singletons. The sample taken for sequencing was blood, either unsorted or a sorted T cell fraction (not recorded which). The receptors originated from a male donor with ankylosing spondylitis or in good health (not recorded which).

This clonotype has a count of ten or more. The chain is built from TRBV6-5 and TRBJ1-6; weak D call: TRBD1 (6 bases). Trimming took off 0 bases at V and 7 bases at J, with 16 bases between the two ends. CDR3 size: 17 residues. Germline CDR1 reads MNHEY; CDR2 reads SVGAGI. The CDR3 DNA reads as TGTGCCAGCAGTTACTCCTTGAGGGGGGGTCGGAATTCACCCCTCCACTTT. Translating it yields CASSYSLRGGRNSPLHF.

There are many counts of this clonotype. The chain is built from TRBV20-1 and TRBJ1-5; D not resolved. Deletions cut 3 bases from V and 3 bases from J, with 12 bases between. The CDR3 has 14 residues. The germline gives CDR1 DFQATT, CDR2 SNEGSKA (reference sequence). DNA for the CDR3: TGCAGTGCTAGCCGTCTGGAGCACAATCAGCCCCAGCATTTT. Protein product: CSASRLEHNQPQHF.

By frequency in the sample, this clonotype is medium-sized (0.01 to 0.1%). V gene TRBV15 combines with J gene TRBJ1-5; D uncertain. This CDR3 contains 14 residues. The germline V gene has CDR1 LNHNV and CDR2 YYDKDF (reference sequence). Trimming cost V 0 bases and J 9 bases, with 12 bases left between them. The CDR3 sequence is CATSRDQHAMPQHF. In nucleotides, the CDR3 is TGTGCCACCAGCAGAGATCAACATGCAATGCCCCAGCATTTT.

This clonotype was picked up many times. V usage is TRBV3-1 and J usage is TRBJ1-2; D is possibly TRBD1 (5 bases). V lost 4 bases and J 3 bases, leaving 15 bases between the germline ends. Germline CDR1 is LGHDT and CDR2 is YNNKEL (reference sequence). The CDR3 length is 15 residues. The CDR3 nucleotides read TGTGCCAGCAGCCCGACCCAGGGAAACGACTATGGCTACACCTTC. Protein: CASSPTQGNDYGYTF. Full variable domain (rest looked up from reference TRBV3-1 and TRBJ1-2): DTAVSQTPKYLVTQMGNDKSIKCEQNLGHDTMYWYKQDSKKFLKIMFSYNNKELIINETVPNRFSPKSPDKAHLNLHINSLELGDSAVYFCASSPTQGNDYGYTFGSGTRLTVV.

Concerning this clonotype itself: Just one base apart from a much larger clone, this may be a read error. V gene TRBV29-1 combines with J gene TRBJ1-5; maybe TRBD1 (6 bases). This CDR3 spans 13 amino acids. Trimming pared 5 bases from V and 3 bases from J, leaving 11 bases between. Germline assignment: CDR1 SQVTM and CDR2 ANQGSEA. The CDR3 loop reads CSVTTGTNQPQHF. CDR3 bases: TGCAGCGTTACTACAGGGACCAATCAGCCCCAGCATTTT.

This clonotype was picked up many times. The chain uses TRBV2 and TRBJ1-6, with TRBD1 identical over 9 bases. V lost 7 bases to trimming and J lost 3 bases; unmatched junction nucleotides: 10. Germline V gene data show CDR1 as SNHLY and CDR2 as FYNNEI. The CDR3 loop spans 17 amino acids. DNA for the CDR3: TGTGCCAGCAATCCCCTAGACAGGGGGTACTATAATTCACCCCTCCACTTT. It encodes CASNPLDRGYYNSPLHF.

This clonotype has at least ten counts. This chain connects TRBV5-1 to TRBJ2-2; 9 nucleotides line up with TRBD2. This CDR3 contains 16 residues. V lost 4 bases, J lost 3 bases, and 7 bases stayed unmatched. Germline assignment: CDR1 SGHRS and CDR2 YFSETQ. For the CDR3, the DNA is TGCGCCAGCAGCCCCGTAGCGGGGGCAGACACCGGGGAGCTGTTTTTT. As protein: CASSPVAGADTGELFF.

This clonotype was recorded once. A much larger clone sits a single nucleotide away, making a read error possible. V gene TRBV28 combines with J gene TRBJ2-3; 7 positions agree with TRBD1. The CDR3 totals 15 residues. The V gene's germline CDR1 is MDHEN and CDR2 SYDVKM. CDR3 region: CVSSPRQGFTDTQYF. Written as DNA, the CDR3 is TGTGTCAGCAGTCCAAGACAGGGTTTCACAGATACGCAGTATTTT.

There are many counts of this clonotype. This chain connects TRBV5-1 to TRBJ1-6; the D gene is possibly TRBD1 (6 bases). Trimming took 4 bases from V and 1 from J, leaving 12 bases between them. The CDR3 contains 16 residues. Germline V CDR1 and CDR2: SGHRS, YFSETQ. The CDR3 DNA follows: TGCGCCAGCAGCGTATACAGGGCTTCCTATAATTCACCCCTCCACTTT. Amino acid sequence: CASSVYRASYNSPLHF.

The rearrangement links TRBV7-2 to TRBJ1-5; D is unclear. There are 14 residues in the CDR3. Trimming took off 4 bases at V and 2 bases at J, with 9 bases between the two ends. Germline assignment: CDR1 SGHTA and CDR2 FQGNSA. Here the CDR3 reads CASSSTRGNQPQHF. In DNA, the CDR3 is TGTGCCAGCAGCTCGACCCGAGGCAATCAGCCCCAGCATTTT.

This rearrangement joins TRBV2 to TRBJ2-5, with D tentatively TRBD1 (6 bases). V shed 6 bases and J shed 7 bases, with 15 bases lying between them. The CDR3 is 13 amino acids. Germline values: CDR1 SNHLY, CDR2 FYNNEI. The CDR3 DNA reads as TGTGCCAGCAGCCCTCTACAGGGTGGGACCCAGTACTTC. It encodes CASSPLQGGTQYF.

This chain connects TRBV29-1 to TRBJ2-1; 13 nucleotides agree with TRBD2. The germline gives CDR1 SQVTM, CDR2 ANQGSEA. This CDR3 region has 16 residues. V shed 1 base and J 7 bases; nucleotides not matched to a gene: 7. The CDR3 sequence: CSVEGQLAGGFNEQFF. CDR3 nucleotide sequence: TGCAGCGTTGAAGGCCAACTAGCGGGGGGGTTTAATGAGCAGTTCTTC.

The chain has TRBV30 and TRBJ2-3; weak D call: TRBD2 (5 bases). Germline lookup yields CDR1 GTSNPN and CDR2 SVGIG (reference sequence). V gave up 5 bases and J gave up 1 base, with 7 bases separating them. The CDR3 loop spans 12 amino acids. The DNA of the CDR3 is TGTGCCTGGGCGAGGGGCACAGATACGCAGTATTTT. Protein sequence: CAWARGTDTQYF.

This clonotype was counted between two and nine times. The chain couples TRBV12-5 to TRBJ2-1, with a possible D match to TRBD2 (6 bases). Germline CDR1 and CDR2: LGHNT and FRNRAP. The CDR3 consists of 11 residues. Trimming left V 3 bases short and J 9 bases short, with 6 bases between. The CDR3 here is CASGFGGEQFF. The DNA of the CDR3 is TGTGCTAGTGGTTTCGGGGGTGAGCAGTTCTTC. The full variable domain, in which reference TRBV12-5 and TRBJ2-1 provide the parts outside the CDR3, is DARVTQTPRHKVTEMGQEVTMRCQPILGHNTVFWYRQTMMQGLELLAYFRNRAPLDDSGMPKDRFSAEMPDATLATLKIQPSEPRDSAVYFCASGFGGEQFFGPGTRLTVL.

This clonotype came up many times. The chain has TRBV20-1 and TRBJ2-3; perhaps TRBD2 as D (5 bases). V shed 5 bases and J shed 6 bases, with 21 bases lying between them. The germline V gene has CDR1 DFQATT and CDR2 SNEGSKA (reference sequence). The CDR3 consists of 15 residues. CDR3 amino acids: CSAASRRMEVDTQYF. The CDR3 region has the DNA TGCAGTGCTGCCTCGCGAAGGATGGAGGTGGATACGCAGTATTTT.

This chain uses TRBV5-1 with TRBJ2-7; D unclear. V was shortened by 1 base and J by 0 bases, with 8 bases between the two germline ends. The CDR3 sequence is 14 residues long. Germline loops: CDR1 SGHRS, CDR2 YFSETQ. CDR3 coding DNA: TGCGCCAGCAGCTTGATGGCCAACTCCTACGAGCAGTACTTC. This codes for CASSLMANSYEQYF.

The genes are TRBV10-3 and TRBJ1-1, with a tentative D call TRBD1 (6 bases). V dropped 9 bases and J dropped 1 base, with 9 bases sitting between them. The CDR3 has 12 amino acids. Germline V gene lookup returns CDR1 ENHRY and CDR2 SYGVKD. DNA of the CDR3: TGTGCCATGGGGACATCGAACACTGAAGCTTTCTTT. Translated: CAMGTSNTEAFF.

The rearrangement uses TRBV19 and TRBJ1-5, with D unclear. The CDR3 contains 15 residues. Trimming took off 2 bases at V and 2 bases at J, with 10 bases between the two ends. CDR1 is LNHDA, CDR2 SQIVND, per germline (reference sequence). The chain's CDR3 is CASSISAQRNQPQHF. The CDR3 DNA reads TGTGCCAGTAGTATATCGGCGCAGCGCAATCAGCCCCAGCATTTT. Complete variable domain (other parts from reference TRBV19 and TRBJ1-5): DGGITQSPKYLFRKEGQNVTLSCEQNLNHDAMYWYRQDPGQGLRLIYYSQIVNDFQKGDIAEGYSVSREKKESFPLTVTSAQKNPTAFYLCASSISAQRNQPQHFGDGTRLSIL.

This clonotype came up many times. This chain uses TRBV5-1 with TRBJ2-5; tentative D call: TRBD1 (8 bases). The CDR3 runs 15 residues. The ends were cut back, 2 bases at V and 3 bases at J, with 14 bases in the middle. CDR1 is SGHRS, CDR2 YFSETQ, per germline. Written as DNA, the CDR3 is TGCGCCAGCAGCTTCAACAGGGGGAGGGAAGAGACCCAGTACTTC. Amino acids: CASSFNRGREETQYF. Full variable domain (remainder filled in from reference TRBV5-1 and TRBJ2-5): KAGVTQTPRYLIKTRGQQVTLSCSPISGHRSVSWYQQTPGQGLQFLFEYFSETQRNKGNFPGRFSGRQFSNSRSEMNVSTLELGDSALYLCASSFNRGREETQYFGPGTRLLVL.

This clonotype was seen repeatedly, ten times or more. The CDR3 bases are TGCGCCAGCAGCTTGGAAGGGGACACAGATACGCAGTATTTT. Protein: CASSLEGDTDTQYF. This chain links TRBV5-1 with TRBJ2-3; the D gene is possibly TRBD1 (5 bases). The CDR3 is 14 residues long. V lost 0 bases, J lost 2 bases, and 7 bases lay in between. The germline gives CDR1 SGHRS, CDR2 YFSETQ.

This clonotype was picked up many times. V gene TRBV18 combines with J gene TRBJ2-1, with D perhaps assigned TRBD1 or TRBD2 (5 bases each). V was trimmed by 4 bases and J by 6 bases, leaving 10 bases between them. CDR3 size: 13 residues. Germline loops: CDR1 KGHSH, CDR2 LQKENI. CDR3 in DNA: TGTGCCAGCTCACGGGGACCGGGCAATGAGCAGTTCTTC. Its translation: CASSRGPGNEQFF.

The chain is built from TRBV6-5 and TRBJ2-7; 7 nucleotides match TRBD1. The V gene end was trimmed by 6 bases and the J gene end by 2 bases; junction bases not matched to a gene: 10. CDR3 length: 15 amino acids. The germline CDR1 and CDR2 sequences are MNHEY and SVGAGI. The CDR3 sequence: CASRTTGTAPYEQYF. The CDR3 bases are TGTGCCAGCAGAACGACCGGGACAGCTCCCTACGAGCAGTACTTC.

This clonotype appeared many times. The genes are TRBV5-1 and TRBJ1-2; D is possibly TRBD1 (5 bases). With 8 bases removed from V and 1 base from J, the gap between germline ends came to 9 bases. This CDR3 has 12 residues. Germline CDR1 and CDR2: SGHRS and YFSETQ. The CDR3 nucleotides are TGCGCCAGACAACAGGTTAACTATGGCTACACCTTC. This codes for CARQQVNYGYTF.

V and J are TRBV9 and TRBJ2-3; a weak D match, TRBD2 (6 bases). CDR3 length: 16 amino acids. Germline V CDR1 and CDR2: SGDLS, YYNGEE. V was pared by 0 bases and J by 1 base, with 12 bases between. The CDR3 coding sequence is TGTGCCAGCAGCGTAGGATTCGGGGGAGGCACAGATACGCAGTATTTT. This translates into CASSVGFGGGTDTQYF.

This clonotype appeared a few times. The chain joins TRBV5-1 to TRBJ1-5, with a possible D match to TRBD1 (5 bases). In germline, CDR1 is SGHRS, CDR2 YFSETQ. V was trimmed by 9 bases and J by 3 bases, leaving 10 bases between them. The CDR3 totals 12 residues. The CDR3 protein is CATDRPNQPQHF. The CDR3 DNA is TGCGCCACCGACAGACCCAATCAGCCCCAGCATTTT.

This clonotype occurred many times. The rearrangement uses TRBV4-2 and TRBJ2-2; D remains unclear. Per the germline V gene, CDR1 is LGHNA and CDR2 is YNFKEQ. Trimming stripped 4 bases from V and 3 bases from J, with 6 bases between. The CDR3 sequence is 13 residues long. The CDR3 region is CASSLEYTGELFF. The DNA for the CDR3 is TGTGCCAGCAGCCTAGAGTACACCGGGGAGCTGTTTTTT.

This clonotype came up a few times. The chain combines TRBV7-9 with TRBJ2-1; 7 bases map to TRBD2. V gave up 5 bases and J gave up 4 bases; unmatched junction bases: 8. Germline CDR1 SEHNR, CDR2 FQNEAQ (reference sequence). CDR3 size: 15 residues. CDR3 in DNA: TGTGCCAGCAGCCCACCGGGACTACCTTACAATGAGCAGTTCTTC. It encodes CASSPPGLPYNEQFF.

There are many counts of this clonotype. The CDR3 loop reads CASSKGDLNEKLFF. DNA of the CDR3: TGTGCCAGCAGCAAAGGAGACCTTAATGAAAAACTGTTTTTT. The J gene is TRBJ1-4, the V gene TRBV21-1. TRBV21-1 is noted as a pseudogene. This CDR3 contains 14 residues.